The 5 T cell receptor beta chains below were found in one sample sequenced in a study of blood T cell repertoires in COVID-19. Only in-frame clones appear in the TCRdb table, and some are missing; sequencing was by immunoSEQ multiplex PCR. The sample lists 3,500 to 4,000 clones; about 92% were seen once. The specimen was peripheral blood. All receptors come from a woman in her seventies with active COVID-19.

The rearrangement joins TRBV10-3 to TRBJ1-3; TRBD1 might be the D (6 bases). The CDR3 extends over 13 amino acids. Trimming cost V 6 bases and J 0 bases, with 6 bases left between them. Germline-derived CDR1 and CDR2 are ENHRY and SYGVKD. CDR3 sequence reads: CAIRDSSGNTIYF. The CDR3 bases are TGTGCCATCAGGGACAGCTCTGGAAACACCATATATTTT.

This chain links TRBV6-5 with TRBJ2-3, with D possibly matching TRBD2 (5 bases). The germline V gene encodes CDR1 MNHEY and CDR2 SVGAGI. This CDR3 comprises 12 residues. The germline V and J ends were trimmed by 5 bases and 6 bases, with 9 bases remaining between them. The CDR3 DNA is TGTGCCAGCAGTAACCGCGGGGATACGCAGTATTTT. Encoded protein: CASSNRGDTQYF.

The CDR3 region is CASSQGDSGEQYF. The CDR3 DNA is TGTGCCAGCAGCCAAGGGGACAGCGGCGAGCAGTACTTC. The chain combines TRBV4-2 with TRBJ2-7; 7 bases map to TRBD1. The J segment lost 6 bases and the V segment lost 1 base, leaving 3 bases of the junction unmatched. The CDR3 extends over 13 amino acids. Germline V gene data show CDR1 as LGHNA and CDR2 as YNFKEQ.

This chain uses TRBV6-1 with TRBJ1-2, with 7 nucleotides matching TRBD1. Germline V CDR1 and CDR2: MNHNS, SASEGT. The length of the CDR3 is 16 residues. V was pared by 0 bases and J by 5 bases, with 9 bases of the junction left unmatched. In nucleotides, the CDR3 is TGTGCCAGCAGTGAAGCCAGGGACAGCTATTTATATGGCTACACCTTC. Translating it yields CASSEARDSYLYGYTF.

V gene TRBV4-1 combines with J gene TRBJ1-1, with TRBD1 matching 8 bases. V lost 1 base and J lost 4; bases outside the gene matches: 5. Germline assignment: CDR1 MGHRA and CDR2 YSYEKL. This CDR3 comprises 15 residues. CDR3 loop: CASSQAQGAVTEAFF. The DNA for the CDR3 is TGCGCCAGCAGCCAAGCCCAGGGGGCGGTCACTGAAGCTTTCTTT.